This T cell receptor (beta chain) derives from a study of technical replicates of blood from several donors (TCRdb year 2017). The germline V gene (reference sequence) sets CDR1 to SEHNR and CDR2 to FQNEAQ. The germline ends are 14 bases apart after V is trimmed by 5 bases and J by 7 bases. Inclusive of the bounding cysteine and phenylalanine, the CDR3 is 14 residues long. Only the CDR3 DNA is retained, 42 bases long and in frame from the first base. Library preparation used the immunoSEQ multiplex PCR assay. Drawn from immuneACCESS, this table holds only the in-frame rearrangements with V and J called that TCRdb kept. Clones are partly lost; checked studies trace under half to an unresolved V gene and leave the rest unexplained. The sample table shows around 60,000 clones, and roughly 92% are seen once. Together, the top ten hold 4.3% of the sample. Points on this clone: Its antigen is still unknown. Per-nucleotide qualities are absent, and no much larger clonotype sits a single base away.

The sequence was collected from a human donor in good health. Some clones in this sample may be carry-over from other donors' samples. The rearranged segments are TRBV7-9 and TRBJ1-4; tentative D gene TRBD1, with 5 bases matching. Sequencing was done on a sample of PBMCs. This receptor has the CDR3 CASSPGGPLEKLFF. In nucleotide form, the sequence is TGTGCCAGCAGCCCCGGGGGACCCCTTGAAAAACTGTTTTTT.